The present T cell receptor beta chain was sequenced within a study of T cells in Graves' hyperthyroidism and ophthalmopathy. Study context: Peripheral blood was drawn at first diagnosis, prior to all treatment. Overall study findings and caveats: Most expanded thyroid clonotypes above 0.001 also appeared in blood.

Not enrolled were patients with uncontrolled infection, other autoimmune disease, pregnancy or lactation. Germline CDR1 is SQVTM and CDR2 is ANQGSEA. The CDR3 totals 12 residues. The V end lost 4 bases, the J end lost 4 bases, and 10 bases lay between the germline ends. This clonotype was picked up a small number of times. What it binds is unknown. RNA transcripts served as the template for amplifying TCR beta CDR3 regions. Researchers ran a first-round RT-PCR on the TCR CDR3 using the HTBI primer set. TCRdb reprocessed the multiplex PCR reads via MiXCR and lists one record per CDR3 protein. The sample lists approximately 620,000 distinct CDR3 sequences, 16% occurring once.

Sequenced: blood. The chain couples TRBV29-1 to TRBJ2-5, with D maybe TRBD1 (5 bases). The clonotype comes from a woman between 40 and 55 years old with Graves' ophthalmopathy. CDR3 nucleotides: TGCAGCGTTGTAAGTGGGGCAGAGACCCAGTACTTC. Its translation is CSVVSGAETQYF.